This T cell receptor beta chain was identified in a study of regulatory T cells. A remark on this clone: The target antigen is unknown.

The PCR used 52 TRBV and 13 TRBJ primers. Method: immunoSEQ multiplex PCR; TCRdb's copy keeps in-frame clones and lacks some. Counted here are some 6,100 clones, around 87% occurring once; the ten biggest clones make up 1.5% to 2%. The study, taken as a whole, reports: Compared with controls, patient regulatory T-cell samples yielded roughly tenfold fewer unique productive reads. Compared with autologous conventional CD4+ cells and control regulatory cells, CD3G-deficient regulatory T cells showed reduced diversity.

The germline V gene encodes CDR1 SGHRS and CDR2 YFSETQ. The CDR3 is 12 amino acids. Trimming stripped 0 bases from V and 8 bases from J, with 8 bases between. This chain joins TRBV5-1 and TRBJ1-2, with D unresolved. Material: CD4+ Tregs sorted from blood. The TCR comes from a person aged 18 to 30 with CD3G deficiency. The CDR3 nucleotides are TGCGCCAGCAGCTTGGTGGGGAACGGCTACACCTTC. This translates into CASSLVGNGYTF.